Below, 9 T cell receptor beta chains from the same sample are listed, as sequenced in a study of shared clonotypes between healthy human individuals. Sequenced by immunoSEQ multiplex PCR; TCRdb stores in-frame clones only, minus some. This sample has about 590,000 clones, with roughly 95% found just once. CD45RO-negative CD8 cells positively selected for CCR7 made up the naive population, which excluded terminally differentiated effector memory CD45RA+ cells. The material sequenced was naive CD8+ T cells sorted from blood. The receptors come from a woman in her 30s in good health.

The V and J genes are TRBV28 and TRBJ1-5; no clear D gene. V was cut by 5 bases and J by 1 base, with 18 bases left in between. The CDR3 has 17 residues. CDR1 is MDHEN and CDR2 is SYDVKM in the germline V gene. The CDR3 DNA reads as TGTGCCAGCAGTACCCCAACCGACAAGATAAGCAATCAGCCCCAGCATTTT. This translates into CASSTPTDKISNQPQHF.

This sequence joins TRBV5-6 and TRBJ2-2; D unclear. This CDR3 spans 13 amino acids. Looked up from germline, CDR1 is SGHDT and CDR2 is YYEEEE. Trimming pared 1 base from V and 7 bases from J, leaving 8 bases between. This CDR3 reads CASSLLRYGELFF. CDR3 DNA: TGTGCCAGCAGCTTGTTGCGCTACGGGGAGCTGTTTTTT.

This clone appeared once. The rearrangement joins TRBV19 to TRBJ2-1, with 7 bases fitting TRBD2. This CDR3 region has 16 residues. V lost 3 bases to trimming and J lost 5 bases; unmatched junction nucleotides: 10. Germline assignment: CDR1 LNHDA and CDR2 SQIVND (reference sequence). The CDR3 nucleotides are TGTGCCAGTAGTATCCCTCAGCGGGGCCCGAACAATGAGCAGTTCTTC. Encoded protein: CASSIPQRGPNNEQFF.

V and J are TRBV6-6 and TRBJ2-5; D perhaps matches TRBD1 (6 bases). Germline CDR1 reads MNHNY; CDR2 reads SVGAGI (reference sequence). The ends were cut back, 4 bases at V and 4 bases at J, with 16 bases in the middle. This CDR3 has 15 residues. The CDR3 here is CASSSTGNRLETQYF. In DNA, the CDR3 is TGTGCCAGCAGTTCAACAGGGAATAGATTAGAGACCCAGTACTTC.

This chain connects TRBV28 to TRBJ2-1; no definite D call. The CDR3 consists of 11 residues. V lost 8 bases and J 0 bases, leaving 2 bases between the germline ends. Per the germline V gene, CDR1 is MDHEN and CDR2 is SYDVKM. Written as DNA, the CDR3 is TGTGCCAGCGGCTCCTACAATGAGCAGTTCTTC. Protein product: CASGSYNEQFF.

DNA of the CDR3: TGTGCCAGCAGCGCTCACCCCCGGGAATACTCTGGAAACACCATATATTTT. It codes for CASSAHPREYSGNTIYF. This chain joins TRBV9 and TRBJ1-3, with D hard to call. CDR1 SGDLS and CDR2 YYNGEE come from the germline V gene. Trimming removed 3 bases from V and 0 bases from J, with 16 bases in between. This CDR3 is built from 17 residues. The full variable domain, its missing parts supplied by reference TRBV9 and TRBJ1-3, is DSGVTQTPKHLITATGQRVTLRCSPRSGDLSVYWYQQSLDQGLQFLIQYYNGEERAKGNILERFSAQQFPDLHSELNLSSLELGDSALYFCASSAHPREYSGNTIYFGEGSWLTVV.

The chain recombines TRBV27 with TRBJ2-1, with unresolved D. Germline CDR1 reads MNHEY; CDR2 reads SMNVEV (reference sequence). This CDR3 is 12 amino acids long. V shed 5 bases and J shed 9 bases, with 11 bases lying between them. The CDR3 DNA is TGTGCCAGCAGTCACCCGGAAAGTGAGCAGTTCTTC. It is translated as CASSHPESEQFF.

The chain uses TRBV28 and TRBJ2-7; perhaps D is TRBD1 or TRBD2 (7 bases each). The CDR3 has 15 residues. Trimming took 4 bases from V and 0 from J, leaving 13 bases between them. From germline, CDR1 is MDHEN and CDR2 SYDVKM. CDR3 coding DNA: TGTGCCAGCAGTTACAGGGGAGGGCTCTCCTACGAGCAGTACTTC. This encodes CASSYRGGLSYEQYF.

The chain carries TRBV5-6 and TRBJ2-1, with D possibly being TRBD1 (5 bases). Germline CDR1 reads SGHDT; CDR2 reads YYEEEE. The CDR3 is 12 amino acids. Trimming cost V 2 bases and J 10 bases, with 10 bases left between them. In DNA, the CDR3 is TGTGCCAGCAGCTTAACAGGAAGGGAGCAGTTCTTC. It translates to CASSLTGREQFF.